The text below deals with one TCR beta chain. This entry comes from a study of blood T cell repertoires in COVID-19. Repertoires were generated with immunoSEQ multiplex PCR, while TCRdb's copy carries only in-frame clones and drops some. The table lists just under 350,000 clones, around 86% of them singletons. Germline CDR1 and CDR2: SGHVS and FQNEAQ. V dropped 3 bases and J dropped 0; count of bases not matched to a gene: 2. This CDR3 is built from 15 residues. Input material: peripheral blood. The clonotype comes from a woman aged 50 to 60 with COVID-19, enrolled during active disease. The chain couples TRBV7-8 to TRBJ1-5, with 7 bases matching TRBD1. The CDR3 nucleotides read TGTGCCAGCAGCTTGGGACAGATTAGCAATCAGCCCCAGCATTTT. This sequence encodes CASSLGQISNQPQHF.